The 24 T cell receptor beta chains below were found in one sample sequenced in a study of blood T cell repertoires in COVID-19. TCRdb keeps only in-frame clones here, not all; method: immunoSEQ multiplex PCR. The sample consists of around 100,000 clones, around 92% of them appearing once. Sequencing was carried out using peripheral blood. The receptors originated from a man aged 18 to 29 with acute or convalescent COVID-19.

The chain employs TRBV7-8 and TRBJ1-5, with TRBD1 identical over 8 bases. Trimming cost V 5 bases and J 2 bases; bases outside gene matches: 11. Germline assignment: CDR1 SGHVS and CDR2 FQNEAQ. The CDR3 has 17 residues. CDR3 nucleotides: TGTGCCAGCAGCAAGGAAGGACAGGGTTTCGGCAATCAGCCCCAGCATTTT. Its translation: CASSKEGQGFGNQPQHF. Together with reference TRBV7-8 and TRBJ1-5, the CDR3 gives the full variable domain: GAGVSQSPRYKVAKRGQDVALRCDPISGHVSLFWYQQALGQGPEFLTYFQNEAQLDKSGLPSDRFFAERPEGSVSTLKIQRTQQEDSAVYLCASSKEGQGFGNQPQHFGDGTRLSIL.

The chain carries TRBV27 and TRBJ2-3; TRBD1 matches 11 bases. From germline, CDR1 is MNHEY and CDR2 SMNVEV (reference sequence). The CDR3 length is 14 residues. The V and J ends lost 7 bases and 4 bases, in that order; junction bases with no gene match: 4. The CDR3 protein is CASTRDRGADTQYF. The CDR3 DNA is TGTGCCAGCACCCGGGACAGGGGGGCAGATACGCAGTATTTT.

The chain has TRBV3-1 (or the pseudogene TRBV3-2) and TRBJ1-1; TRBD1 might be the D (5 bases). The germline V gene has CDR1 LGHDT and CDR2 YNNKEL (reference sequence). The CDR3 is 13 residues long. V gave up 4 bases and J gave up 6 bases, with 12 bases separating them. CDR3 residues: CASSPRQGAEAFF. DNA for the CDR3: TGTGCCAGCAGCCCTCGGCAGGGCGCTGAAGCTTTCTTT.

This chain links TRBV19 with TRBJ1-5, with 7 positions matching TRBD1. V trimming: 5 bases; J trimming: 2 bases; junction bases outside the gene matches: 6. This CDR3 region has 15 residues. In germline, CDR1 is LNHDA, CDR2 SQIVND (reference sequence). CDR3 sequence: CASSSTGRGNQPQHF. Written as DNA, the CDR3 is TGTGCCAGTAGTTCGACAGGGCGGGGCAATCAGCCCCAGCATTTT.

The CDR3 is CASSSGQGIGGNQPQHF. The CDR3 DNA reads TGTGCCAGCAGTTCCGGACAGGGGATCGGGGGCAATCAGCCCCAGCATTTT. The V and J genes are TRBV27 and TRBJ1-5; 9 nucleotides match TRBD1. Trimming removed 4 bases from V and 2 bases from J; junction bases left unmatched: 9. CDR1 and CDR2 from the germline V gene are MNHEY and SMNVEV (reference sequence). This CDR3 region has 17 residues.

The genes are TRBV11-2 and TRBJ1-2, with D perhaps matching TRBD1 (6 bases). Trimming pared 1 base from V and 1 base from J, leaving 13 bases between. This CDR3 is built from 16 residues. Per germline, CDR1 SGHAT and CDR2 FQNNGV. The CDR3 is CASSLGRGQLNYGYTF. The DNA for the CDR3 is TGTGCCAGCAGCTTAGGAAGAGGACAGCTTAACTATGGCTACACCTTC.

This clone occurred once. CDR3 sequence: CASSLDPGSETQYF. For the CDR3, the DNA is TGTGCCAGCAGCTTAGATCCAGGGTCAGAGACCCAGTACTTC. V is TRBV11-2 and J is TRBJ2-5; weak D call: TRBD1 (5 bases). The CDR3 loop spans 14 amino acids. V was pared by 0 bases and J by 4 bases, with 9 bases between. The germline V gene encodes CDR1 SGHAT and CDR2 FQNNGV.

V usage is TRBV20-1 and J usage is TRBJ2-1; TRBD2 agrees at 8 bases. Germline lookup yields CDR1 DFQATT and CDR2 SNEGSKA (reference sequence). The CDR3 is 15 residues long. V shed 3 bases and J 4 bases; nucleotides not matched to a gene: 8. CDR3 in amino acids: CSASPPSGLYNEQFF. CDR3 nucleotides: TGCAGTGCTAGTCCGCCTAGCGGGCTGTACAATGAGCAGTTCTTC.

The chain combines TRBV30 with TRBJ2-5; TRBD2 matches 8 bases. J gave up 11 bases and V 3 bases, and 8 bases lay outside the gene matches. The CDR3 loop spans 12 amino acids. The germline V gene has CDR1 GTSNPN and CDR2 SVGIG (reference sequence). In nucleotides, the CDR3 is TGTGCCTGGAGCGGGGGGGCCCTTCATCAGTACTTC. It codes for CAWSGGALHQYF.

The rearrangement uses TRBV6-4 and TRBJ1-2; TRBD1 agrees at 9 bases. V was clipped by 2 bases and J by 6 bases; unmatched bases: 7. Germline V gene sequence: CDR1 MRHNA, CDR2 SNTAGT. This CDR3 is built from 15 residues. This CDR3 is CASSDTYGQGHGYTF. In nucleotides, the CDR3 is TGTGCCAGCAGTGACACATACGGACAGGGGCATGGCTACACCTTC.

The chain joins TRBV28 to TRBJ1-6; TRBD1 agrees at 8 bases. V lost 5 bases, J lost 10 bases, and 10 bases stayed unmatched. Per the germline V gene, CDR1 is MDHEN and CDR2 is SYDVKM. The CDR3 is made up of 15 amino acids. CDR3 region: CASSAAGTGNSPLHF. As DNA, the CDR3 is TGTGCCAGCAGTGCGGCCGGGACAGGCAACTCACCCCTCCACTTT.

The chain combines TRBV27 with TRBJ2-7; TRBD1 agrees at 11 bases. The CDR3 loop spans 15 amino acids. Germline V gene sequence: CDR1 MNHEY, CDR2 SMNVEV (reference sequence). With V trimmed by 3 bases and J by 3 bases, 4 bases remained unmatched. Here the CDR3 DNA reads TGTGCCAGCAGTTTTCGGACAGGGGGCAGCTACGAGCAGTACTTC. Protein product: CASSFRTGGSYEQYF.

The rearrangement joins TRBV29-1 to TRBJ1-1, with 9 bases identical to TRBD1. CDR1 SQVTM and CDR2 ANQGSEA come from the germline V gene. V was pared by 5 bases and J by 3 bases, with 4 bases of the junction left unmatched. The CDR3 spans 13 residues. This CDR3 reads CSVRQGDDTEAFF. In DNA form, the CDR3 reads TGCAGCGTTAGACAGGGGGACGACACTGAAGCTTTCTTT.

The chain links TRBV7-9 to TRBJ1-3; TRBD1 matches 8 bases. Germline CDR1 reads SEHNR; CDR2 reads FQNEAQ (reference sequence). V shed 5 bases and J 4 bases; nucleotides not matched to a gene: 4. This CDR3 spans 14 amino acids. The CDR3 DNA follows: TGTGCCAGCAGCCCGACAGGGGCAGGAAACACCATATATTTT. This codes for CASSPTGAGNTIYF.

CDR3 residues: CAWSVGQEYGYTF. The CDR3 DNA reads TGTGCCTGGAGTGTAGGACAGGAGTATGGCTACACCTTC. This chain joins TRBV30 and TRBJ1-2, with TRBD1 matching over 7 bases. V gave up 0 bases and J gave up 5 bases; unmatched junction bases: 3. Germline CDR1 and CDR2: GTSNPN and SVGIG (reference sequence). The CDR3 loop spans 13 amino acids.

V usage is TRBV24-1 and J usage is TRBJ1-2; 9 bases line up with TRBD1. This CDR3 contains 14 residues. Germline values: CDR1 KGHDR, CDR2 SFDVKD. J gave up 8 bases and V 5 bases, and 8 bases lay outside the gene matches. The CDR3 sequence is CATSASGQGRGYTF. In DNA, the CDR3 is TGTGCCACCAGTGCTTCGGGACAGGGACGAGGCTACACCTTC.

This chain uses TRBV6-1 with TRBJ1-1; possibly TRBD1 for D (6 bases). Germline assignment: CDR1 MNHNS and CDR2 SASEGT. This CDR3 comprises 15 residues. V gave up 3 bases and J gave up 4 bases, with 15 bases separating them. The CDR3: CASSEGAGWGTEAFF. CDR3 in DNA: TGTGCCAGCAGTGAGGGGGCAGGGTGGGGCACTGAAGCTTTCTTT.

The V call is TRBV24-1, the J call TRBJ2-3; TRBD1 agrees at 9 bases. J was trimmed by 2 bases and V by 4 bases; bases with no gene match: 6. This CDR3 contains 16 residues. Germline assignment: CDR1 KGHDR and CDR2 SFDVKD. The CDR3 sequence is CATSESGTGPTDTQYF. The CDR3 coding sequence is TGTGCCACCAGTGAATCCGGGACAGGGCCCACAGATACGCAGTATTTT.

This clone was observed once. The chain links TRBV25-1 to TRBJ1-1, with D perhaps matching TRBD1 (6 bases). V lost 3 bases and J lost 10, with 30 bases in between. The CDR3 is 18 residues long. In germline, CDR1 is MGHDK, CDR2 SYGVNS. The CDR3 region has the DNA TGTGCCAGCAGTGAGGGTTTGATAGGGGGTCGGACGTCGGAGAGAGCTTTCTTT. Protein product: CASSEGLIGGRTSERAFF.

The table lists this clone with a count of one. The chain recombines TRBV5-4 with TRBJ2-7; 9 bases agree with TRBD2. This CDR3 has 14 residues. J was trimmed by 5 bases and V by 3 bases; bases with no gene match: 6. CDR1 and CDR2 (germline): SGHNT, YYREEE (reference sequence). As DNA, the CDR3 is TGTGCCAGCAGCTCTCAGCGGGGGGTGAACGAGCAGTACTTC. It codes for CASSSQRGVNEQYF. The full variable domain, rest sourced from reference TRBV5-4 and TRBJ2-7, is ETGVTQSPTHLIKTRGQQVTLRCSSQSGHNTVSWYQQALGQGPQFIFQYYREEENGRGNFPPRFSGLQFPNYSSELNVNALELDDSALYLCASSSQRGVNEQYFGPGTRLTVT.

This sequence joins TRBV5-1 and TRBJ1-2; 9 bases align to TRBD1. The germline gives CDR1 SGHRS, CDR2 YFSETQ. V was clipped by 5 bases and J by 4 bases; unmatched bases: 9. The CDR3 is 15 residues long. The CDR3 loop is CASSFTMGQGYGYTF. The CDR3 DNA reads TGCGCCAGCAGTTTCACTATGGGACAGGGCTATGGCTACACCTTC.

The genes are TRBV30 and TRBJ2-5; 9 nucleotides align to TRBD2. The CDR3 consists of 14 residues. The V gene end was trimmed by 5 bases and the J gene end by 9 bases; junction bases not matched to a gene: 13. Looked up from germline, CDR1 is GTSNPN and CDR2 is SVGIG (reference sequence). CDR3 DNA: TGTGCCTGGGCTCAAGGAAGCGGGGGGAGCGCCCAGTACTTC. Its protein is CAWAQGSGGSAQYF.

The rearrangement joins TRBV30 to TRBJ1-1; D ambiguous. Trimming stripped 1 base from V and 0 bases from J, with 6 bases between. Germline V lookup: CDR1 GTSNPN, CDR2 SVGIG (reference sequence). This CDR3 spans 13 amino acids. The CDR3 reads CAWSATMNTEAFF. The CDR3 nucleotides are TGTGCCTGGAGTGCAACAATGAACACTGAAGCTTTCTTT.

The chain combines TRBV19 with TRBJ1-2; TRBD1 matches at 9 bases. Germline V lookup: CDR1 LNHDA, CDR2 SQIVND (reference sequence). The V and J ends lost 2 bases and 6 bases, in that order; junction bases with no gene match: 4. The CDR3 contains 14 residues. The chain's CDR3 is CASSIRDRDDGYTF. The CDR3, as DNA: TGTGCCAGTAGTATAAGGGACAGGGATGATGGCTACACCTTC.